This T cell receptor (beta chain) was identified in a study of cytomegalovirus exposure and HLA in healthy donors. Study conclusions and caveats: Some TCR beta chains (about 170 of them) were listed as cytomegalovirus-associated. Donor immune exposure was known only as CMV serostatus. Reportedly, cytomegalovirus status was diagnosed with high sensitivity and specificity.

Per the germline V gene, CDR1 is MGHDK and CDR2 is SYGVNS. The CDR3 spans 15 residues. The junction had 5 bases not matched to a gene; V was cut back by 3 bases and J by 6 bases. The PCR had 60 Vbeta and 13 Jbeta primers. The protocol was immunoSEQ multiplex PCR, while the TCRdb copy is restricted to in-frame clones and leaves out a portion. The table records 150,000 or so clones, approximately 84% of them present only once. With regard to this clone: Its cognate antigen is unknown.

The sample comprised PBMCs. This sequence originates from a boy younger than 10 in good health and CMV-seronegative. The V and J genes are TRBV25-1 and TRBJ2-1, with 10 bases fitting TRBD2. The CDR3 loop is CASSEEAGGGNEQFF. The CDR3 DNA reads as TGTGCCAGCAGTGAGGAAGCGGGAGGGGGCAATGAGCAGTTCTTC. Based on the CDR3 plus reference TRBV25-1 and TRBJ2-1, the full variable domain is EADIYQTPRYLVIGTGKKITLECSQTMGHDKMYWYQQDPGMELHLIHYSYGVNSTEKGDLSSESTVSRIRTEHFPLTLESARPSHTSQYLCASSEEAGGGNEQFFGPGTRLTVL.